These T cell receptor beta chains were read from a single sample in a study of Graves' ophthalmopathy and Graves' hyperthyroidism. TCRdb processed the multiplex PCR reads anew with MiXCR; each CDR3 protein has one entry. The data contain about 500,000 distinct CDR3 sequences, roughly 39% of them seen just once; the ten biggest clones take up about 4%. Material for sequencing was peripheral blood or thyroid tissue (not recorded which). These TCRs come from an adult man with Graves' hyperthyroidism. Each CDR3 is given with its conserved first and last residue. Some rows have no size entry. The others give once, few or many, or a class for an expanded clone.

CDR3,J,V,size
CASSFPLAGDGTDTQYF,TRBJ2-3,TRBV7-2,many
CASSQGGGSLSNRYTF,TRBJ1-2,TRBV3-1,few
CASSQPGQDSGNTIYF,TRBJ1-3,TRBV4-1,many
CASSKTGASGNEQFF,-,TRBV2,-
CASRGKTGKEDEKLFF,TRBJ1-4,TRBV19,many
CATSRAREATGELFF,TRBJ2-2,TRBV15,many
CASRAGTDSFYGYTF,TRBJ1-2,TRBV19,many
CASSMPLPADEQYF,TRBJ2-7,TRBV6-9,-
CASSYLGDAGELFF,TRBJ2-2,TRBV6-5,few
CASARFYGYTF,TRBJ1-2,TRBV7-2,-
CASSANRGYEQYF,TRBJ2-7,TRBV7-7,many
CASSLEDRGLIYGYTF,TRBJ1-2,TRBV7-6,-
CSAGTSGDELFF,TRBJ2-2,TRBV20-1,-
CSVPEGLNTEAFF,TRBJ1-1,TRBV29-1,-
CASSSSQGNYGYTF,TRBJ1-2,TRBV7-9,many
CASSPPTLSSYEQYF,TRBJ2-7,TRBV7-9,-
CASSYLQGTEKLFF,TRBJ1-4,TRBV6-5,-
CASSPTSGRPYEQYF,TRBJ2-7,TRBV5-1,many
CASSFQPPNSPLHF,TRBJ1-6,TRBV12-3/TRBV12-4,many
CASSVGGGVNSPLHF,TRBJ1-6,TRBV9,-
CSARIVRQVYNEQFF,TRBJ2-1,TRBV20-1,once
CASSSPGLKANYGYTF,TRBJ1-2,TRBV5-8,many
CASSLGQGVINSPLHF,TRBJ1-6,TRBV7-6,once
CASSYAGLAGTEETQYF,TRBJ2-5,TRBV6-5,many
CASSIRGPAHEQYF,TRBJ2-7,TRBV19,-
CSANSGKYNEQFF,TRBJ2-1,TRBV20-1,-
CASSGPNQPQHF,TRBJ1-5,TRBV12-3/TRBV12-4,few
CSGASGGDEQFF,-,TRBV20-1,-
CASSWAGESSEKLFF,TRBJ1-4,TRBV5-6,few
CATSSGPDNEQFF,TRBJ2-1,TRBV15,few
CASSEDTGQELYEQYF,TRBJ2-7,TRBV2,many
CASSLGQLNTGELFF,-,TRBV7-9,-
CAISDASGGSGSETQYF,TRBJ2-5,TRBV10-3,-
CASSLDRGSFRTGELFF,TRBJ2-2,TRBV7-9,-
CASSSAGTGELFF,TRBJ2-2,TRBV7-9,-
CATSDVGPSYNEQFF,TRBJ2-1,TRBV24-1,-
CSARKGAGNTIYF,TRBJ1-3,TRBV20-1,many
CASSERRGRTDTQYF,TRBJ2-3,TRBV2,-
CAIKTGKTNTEAFF,TRBJ1-1,TRBV6-2/TRBV6-3,many
CSAHPGNTEAFF,TRBJ1-1,TRBV29-1,many
CSVVRDSNYGYTF,TRBJ1-2,TRBV29-1,-
CASSVVEGVNAYEQYF,TRBJ2-7,TRBV7-2,-
CSARDGRDIEAFF,TRBJ1-1,TRBV20-1,many
CASSLDGSSGVWETQYF,TRBJ2-5,TRBV11-2,many
CASSLTSGRNTGELFF,TRBJ2-2,TRBV7-3,many
CSVVGQGDQPQHF,TRBJ1-5,TRBV29-1,-
CSVEGQVNQETQYF,TRBJ2-5,TRBV29-1,many
CASSRHPRGGYTF,TRBJ1-2,TRBV25-1,-
CASSLRFLGQTVGLESYEQYF,TRBJ2-7,TRBV11-2,many
CASSPGGVQYF,TRBJ2-7,TRBV7-2,-
CASSEQAGDTEAFF,TRBJ1-1,TRBV2,many